Presented here are 9 T cell receptor beta chains from one specimen sequenced in a study of blood T cell repertoires in COVID-19. Libraries were prepared by immunoSEQ multiplex PCR; TCRdb keeps only in-frame clonotypes and omits some of them. The sample has some 390,000 clones; approximately 87% are singletons. Sequencing was performed on peripheral blood. Receptors originate from a woman aged 55-70 years with COVID-19, enrolled during active disease.

The gene calls are TRBV5-6 and TRBJ2-5, with 8 bases that match TRBD2. Germline CDR1 is SGHDT and CDR2 is YYEEEE. Trimming at V came to 6 bases and at J to 3 bases, leaving 4 bases not matched to a gene. The CDR3 has 13 amino acids. CDR3 nucleotide sequence: TGTGCCAGCACCGGGGGACTAGAAGAGACCCAGTACTTC. Encoded protein: CASTGGLEETQYF.

About this clone itself: The same CDR3 is also encoded by other DNA sequences in this sample. The V gene is TRBV2, the J gene TRBJ2-5; no firm D call. V lost 6 bases and J lost 2, with 4 bases in between. The CDR3 is made up of 11 amino acids. Germline values: CDR1 SNHLY, CDR2 FYNNEI. CDR3 bases: TGTGCCAGCAGCCCACAAGAGACCCAGTACTTC. Translating gives CASSPQETQYF.

This clone was picked up a small number of times. The rearrangement links TRBV6-5 to TRBJ1-6; tentative D call: TRBD1 (5 bases). Trimming stripped 0 bases from V and 7 bases from J, with 10 bases between. Germline values: CDR1 MNHEY, CDR2 SVGAGI. The CDR3 is 15 residues long. The CDR3 sequence is CASSYSNRFNSPLHF. The CDR3 DNA reads as TGTGCCAGCAGTTACTCGAACAGGTTCAATTCACCCCTCCACTTT.

The chain links TRBV6-5 to TRBJ2-3, with 11 bases lining up with TRBD2. With V trimmed by 6 bases and J by 5 bases, 4 bases remained unmatched. The CDR3 consists of 14 residues. The germline V gene has CDR1 MNHEY and CDR2 SVGAGI. CDR3 bases: TGTGCCAGCAGGATAGCGGGGGGGCAAGATACGCAGTATTTT. This sequence encodes CASRIAGGQDTQYF.

V and J are TRBV7-6 and TRBJ1-1; TRBD1 is a possible D gene (6 bases). V lost 5 bases to trimming and J lost 5 bases, with 15 bases between them. The CDR3 contains 14 residues. Germline V gene lookup returns CDR1 SGHVS and CDR2 FNYEAQ. The CDR3 sequence: CASSPTGLRTEAFF. For the CDR3, the DNA is TGTGCCAGCAGCCCTACAGGGCTTAGAACTGAAGCTTTCTTT.

The chain couples TRBV28 to TRBJ1-2; perhaps TRBD1 as D (6 bases). The germline V gene has CDR1 MDHEN and CDR2 SYDVKM. The CDR3 is 13 amino acids. The V gene lost 3 bases and the J gene lost 7 bases, with 12 bases spanning the gap. CDR3 sequence reads: CASSFQGPGGYTF. In nucleotides, the CDR3 is TGTGCCAGCAGTTTTCAGGGGCCGGGTGGCTACACCTTC.

The V and J genes are TRBV5-1 and TRBJ1-5, with TRBD1 matching 9 bases. This CDR3 is 16 amino acids long. The trim removed 3 bases at V and 5 bases at J, leaving 9 bases unmatched. From germline, CDR1 is SGHRS and CDR2 YFSETQ. CDR3 sequence (DNA): TGCGCCAGCAGCTGGGGACAGGGTTATAAGGATCAGCCCCAGCATTTT. Its translation: CASSWGQGYKDQPQHF. The entire variable domain, with the rest obtained from reference TRBV5-1 and TRBJ1-5, is as follows: KAGVTQTPRYLIKTRGQQVTLSCSPISGHRSVSWYQQTPGQGLQFLFEYFSETQRNKGNFPGRFSGRQFSNSRSEMNVSTLELGDSALYLCASSWGQGYKDQPQHFGDGTRLSIL.

The chain employs TRBV5-1 and TRBJ1-4, with D possibly TRBD1 on 5 matching bases. V shed 4 bases and J shed 7 bases, with 17 bases lying between them. Per the germline V gene, CDR1 is SGHRS and CDR2 is YFSETQ. The CDR3 extends over 15 amino acids. The CDR3 loop reads CASSPQGTLGEKLFF. The CDR3 nucleotides are TGCGCCAGCAGCCCGCAGGGTACTCTTGGTGAAAAACTGTTTTTT.

The V call is TRBV7-2, the J call TRBJ1-2, with a tentative D call TRBD1 (5 bases). This CDR3 is 13 amino acids long. V was clipped by 1 base and J by 3 bases, with 6 bases between them. In germline, CDR1 is SGHTA, CDR2 FQGNSA. CDR3 loop: CASSLVGDYGYTF. The CDR3 DNA follows: TGTGCCAGCAGCTTAGTAGGGGACTATGGCTACACCTTC.